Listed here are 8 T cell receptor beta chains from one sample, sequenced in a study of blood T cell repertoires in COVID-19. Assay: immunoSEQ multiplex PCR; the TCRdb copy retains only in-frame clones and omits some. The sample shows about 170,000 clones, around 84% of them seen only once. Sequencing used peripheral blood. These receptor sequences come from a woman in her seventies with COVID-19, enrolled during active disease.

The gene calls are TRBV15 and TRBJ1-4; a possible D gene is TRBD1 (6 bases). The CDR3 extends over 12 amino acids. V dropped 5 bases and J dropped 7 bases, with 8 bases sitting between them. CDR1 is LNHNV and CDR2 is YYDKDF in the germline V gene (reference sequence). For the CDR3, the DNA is TGTGCCACCAGCCCCAGGGGTGAAAAACTGTTTTTT. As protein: CATSPRGEKLFF.

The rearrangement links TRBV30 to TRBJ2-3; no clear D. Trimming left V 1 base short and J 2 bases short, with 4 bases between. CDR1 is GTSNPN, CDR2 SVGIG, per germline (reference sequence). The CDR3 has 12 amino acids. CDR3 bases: TGTGCCTGGAGTGACTACACAGATACGCAGTATTTT. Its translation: CAWSDYTDTQYF. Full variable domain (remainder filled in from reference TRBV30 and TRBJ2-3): SQTIHQWPATLVQPVGSPLSLECTVEGTSNPNLYWYRQAAGRGLQLLFYSVGIGQISSEVPQNLSASRPQDRQFILSSKKLLLSDSGFYLCAWSDYTDTQYFGPGTRLTVL.

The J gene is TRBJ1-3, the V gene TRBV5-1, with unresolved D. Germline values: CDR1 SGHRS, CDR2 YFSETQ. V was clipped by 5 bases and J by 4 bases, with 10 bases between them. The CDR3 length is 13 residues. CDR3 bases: TGCGCCAGCAGGGGAGGGAACGGAAACACCATATATTTT. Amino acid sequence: CASRGGNGNTIYF.

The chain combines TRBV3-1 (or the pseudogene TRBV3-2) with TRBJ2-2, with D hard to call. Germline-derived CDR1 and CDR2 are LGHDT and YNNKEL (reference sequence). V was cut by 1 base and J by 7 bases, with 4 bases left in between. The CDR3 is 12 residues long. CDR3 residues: CASSQVSGELFF. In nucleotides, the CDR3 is TGTGCCAGCAGCCAAGTGAGCGGGGAGCTGTTTTTT.

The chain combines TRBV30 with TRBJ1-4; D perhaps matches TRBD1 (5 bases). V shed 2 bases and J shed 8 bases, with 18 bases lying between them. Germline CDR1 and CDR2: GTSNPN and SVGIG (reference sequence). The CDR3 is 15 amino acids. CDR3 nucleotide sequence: TGTGCCTGGAGTTTCCGACAGCCCCGAAGGGAAAAACTGTTTTTT. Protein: CAWSFRQPRREKLFF.

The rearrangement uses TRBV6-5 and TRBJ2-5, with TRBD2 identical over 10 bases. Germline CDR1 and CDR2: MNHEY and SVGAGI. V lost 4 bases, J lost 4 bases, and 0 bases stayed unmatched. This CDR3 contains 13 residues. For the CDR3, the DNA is TGTGCCAGCAGTTTAGCGGGGGGAGAGACCCAGTACTTC. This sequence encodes CASSLAGGETQYF.

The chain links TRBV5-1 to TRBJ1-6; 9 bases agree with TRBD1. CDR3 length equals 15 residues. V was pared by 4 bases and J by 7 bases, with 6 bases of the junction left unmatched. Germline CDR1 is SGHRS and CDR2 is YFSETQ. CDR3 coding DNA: TGCGCCAGCAGCCCGAACAGGGGGCAGAATTCACCCCTCCACTTT. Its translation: CASSPNRGQNSPLHF.

The CDR3 protein is CASSFRGNVPETQYF. The CDR3 DNA reads TGTGCCAGCAGCTTTAGGGGAAATGTGCCGGAGACCCAGTACTTC. This sequence joins TRBV5-5 and TRBJ2-5; D possibly corresponds to TRBD1 (5 bases). Trimming took 2 bases from V and 5 from J, leaving 16 bases between them. Germline V lookup: CDR1 SGHKS, CDR2 YYEKEE (reference sequence). The CDR3 spans 15 residues.